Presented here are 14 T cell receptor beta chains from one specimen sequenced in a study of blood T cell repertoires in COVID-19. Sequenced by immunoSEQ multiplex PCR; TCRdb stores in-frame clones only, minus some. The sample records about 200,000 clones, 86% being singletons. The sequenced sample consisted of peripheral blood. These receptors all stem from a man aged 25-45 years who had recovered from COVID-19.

The CDR3: CASRGQGAFPTDTQYF. The CDR3 region has the DNA TGTGCCAGCAGGGGACAGGGGGCATTCCCCACAGATACGCAGTATTTT. The rearrangement links TRBV27 to TRBJ2-3; 12 nucleotides align to TRBD1. The germline V gene encodes CDR1 MNHEY and CDR2 SMNVEV (reference sequence). V trimming: 6 bases; J trimming: 2 bases; junction bases outside the gene matches: 6. This CDR3 is built from 16 residues.

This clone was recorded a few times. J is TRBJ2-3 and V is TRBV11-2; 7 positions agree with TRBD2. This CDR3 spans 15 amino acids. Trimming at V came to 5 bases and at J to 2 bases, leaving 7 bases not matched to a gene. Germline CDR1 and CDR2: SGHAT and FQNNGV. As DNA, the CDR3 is TGTGCCAGCAGCACCCTAGCGGACCTCACAGATACGCAGTATTTT. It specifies CASSTLADLTDTQYF.

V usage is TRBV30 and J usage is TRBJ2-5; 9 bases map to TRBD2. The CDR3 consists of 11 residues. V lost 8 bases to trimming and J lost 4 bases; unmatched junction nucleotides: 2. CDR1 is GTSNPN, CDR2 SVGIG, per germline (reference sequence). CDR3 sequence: CAQTSGETQYF. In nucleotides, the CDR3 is TGTGCCCAGACTAGCGGAGAGACCCAGTACTTC.

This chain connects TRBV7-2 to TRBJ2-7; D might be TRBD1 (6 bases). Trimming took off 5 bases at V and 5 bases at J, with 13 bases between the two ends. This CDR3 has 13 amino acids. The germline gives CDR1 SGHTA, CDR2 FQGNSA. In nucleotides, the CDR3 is TGTGCCAGCAGCCAGGGGAGTTTGGACGAGCAGTACTTC. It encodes CASSQGSLDEQYF.

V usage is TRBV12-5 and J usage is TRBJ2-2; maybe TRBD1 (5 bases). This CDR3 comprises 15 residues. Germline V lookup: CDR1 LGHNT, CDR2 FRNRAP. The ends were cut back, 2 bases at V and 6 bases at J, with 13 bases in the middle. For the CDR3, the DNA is TGTGCTAGTGGTTTGTCACCAGGGATCCCCGGGGAGCTGTTTTTT. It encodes CASGLSPGIPGELFF.

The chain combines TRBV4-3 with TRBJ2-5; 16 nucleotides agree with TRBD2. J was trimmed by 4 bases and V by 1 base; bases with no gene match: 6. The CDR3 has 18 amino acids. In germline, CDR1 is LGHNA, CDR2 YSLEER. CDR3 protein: CASSQVGTSGGAGETQYF. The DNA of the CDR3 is TGCGCCAGCAGCCAAGTGGGGACTAGCGGGGGGGCCGGAGAGACCCAGTACTTC.

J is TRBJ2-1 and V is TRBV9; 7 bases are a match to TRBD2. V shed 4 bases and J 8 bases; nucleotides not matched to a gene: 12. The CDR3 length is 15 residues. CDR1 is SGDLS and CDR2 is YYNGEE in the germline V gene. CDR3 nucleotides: TGTGCCAGCAGCTCTGGGACCTCCCGGGGGGATGAGCAGTTCTTC. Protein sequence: CASSSGTSRGDEQFF.

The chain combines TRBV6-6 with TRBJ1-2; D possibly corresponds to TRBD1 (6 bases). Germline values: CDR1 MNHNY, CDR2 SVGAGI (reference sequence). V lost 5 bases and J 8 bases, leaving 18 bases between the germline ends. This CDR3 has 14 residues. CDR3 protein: CASSTAAGAGGYTF. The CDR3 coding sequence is TGTGCCAGCAGTACCGCGGCGGGGGCGGGAGGCTACACCTTC.

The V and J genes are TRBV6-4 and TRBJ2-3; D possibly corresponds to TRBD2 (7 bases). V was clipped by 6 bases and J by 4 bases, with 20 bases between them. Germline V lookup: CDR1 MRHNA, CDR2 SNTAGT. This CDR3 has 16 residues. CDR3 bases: TGTGCCAGCAGCAAAGCGGGGACACCGTTCCCAGATACGCAGTATTTT. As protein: CASSKAGTPFPDTQYF.

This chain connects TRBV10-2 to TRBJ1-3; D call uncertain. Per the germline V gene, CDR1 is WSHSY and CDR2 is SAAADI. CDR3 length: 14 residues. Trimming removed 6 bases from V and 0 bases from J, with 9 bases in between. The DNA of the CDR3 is TGCGCCAGCAGCTCACGGGTCTCTGGAAACACCATATATTTT. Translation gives CASSSRVSGNTIYF.

The DNA of the CDR3 is TGCGCCAGCAGCTTTTCGGCCGGGACCGGGGAGCTGTTTTTT. Residues: CASSFSAGTGELFF. V gene TRBV5-1 combines with J gene TRBJ2-2; no definite D call. The CDR3 has 14 amino acids. Between the trimmed V and J ends, which lost 2 bases and 5 bases, there was a span of 10 bases. CDR1 is SGHRS, CDR2 YFSETQ, per germline.

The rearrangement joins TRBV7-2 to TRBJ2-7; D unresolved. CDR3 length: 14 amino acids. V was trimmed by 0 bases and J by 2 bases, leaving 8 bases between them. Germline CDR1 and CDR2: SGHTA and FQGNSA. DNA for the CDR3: TGTGCCAGCAGCTTAGCAGCCTTCCCCTACGAGCAGTACTTC. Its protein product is CASSLAAFPYEQYF.

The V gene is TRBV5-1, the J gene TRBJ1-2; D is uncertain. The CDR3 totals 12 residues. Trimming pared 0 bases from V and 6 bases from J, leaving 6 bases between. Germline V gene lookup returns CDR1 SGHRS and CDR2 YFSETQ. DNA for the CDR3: TGCGCCAGCAGCTTGGCGAGGGATGGCTACACCTTC. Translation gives CASSLARDGYTF.

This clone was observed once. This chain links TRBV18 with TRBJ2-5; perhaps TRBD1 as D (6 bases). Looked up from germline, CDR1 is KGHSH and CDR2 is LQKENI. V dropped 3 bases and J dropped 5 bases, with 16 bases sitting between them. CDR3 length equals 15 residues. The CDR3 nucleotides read TGTGCCAGCTCACCCAACCAGGGGTTCGGGGAGACCCAGTACTTC. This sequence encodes CASSPNQGFGETQYF.